Listed below are T cell receptor beta chains from one sample, sequenced in a study of breast tumors, draining lymph nodes, adjacent tissues. One entry per CDR3 protein, called by TCRdb with MiXCR from the multiplex PCR reads. Of about 130,000 distinct CDR3 sequences listed, 21% were seen once; the top ten hold 2% to 2.5%. Sequencing was done on a sample of axillary lymph node tissue. The receptor source for this set is a female donor with breast cancer. Some clones in this sample may be carry-over from other donors' samples. Each CDR3 is given with its conserved first and last residue. The order of the fields is clone size, V gene, D gene, J gene, CDR3 DNA, CDR3 protein. The D gene is left open where the match is weak. Clone size is not always given. Where it is, it says once, few, many or a class for expanded clones.

abundance: many; v_gene: TRBV12-3/TRBV12-4; d_gene: TRBD1; j_gene: TRBJ2-1; CDR3nt: TGTGCCAGCACCCCGAGGGCGGGTGGACAGGTTGATGAGCAGTTCTTC; CDR3aa: CASTPRAGGQVDEQFF
abundance: many; v_gene: TRBV5-1; d_gene: .; j_gene: TRBJ1-2; CDR3nt: TGCGCCAGCAGGAGGTCAGGGGGCTACACCTTC; CDR3aa: CASRRSGGYTF
abundance: few; v_gene: TRBV28; d_gene: TRBD2; j_gene: TRBJ2-5; CDR3nt: TGTGCCAGCACCCGGGAGGGGTTCGGCGAGGAGACCCAGTACTTC; CDR3aa: CASTREGFGEETQYF
abundance: .; v_gene: TRBV12-3/TRBV12-4; d_gene: .; j_gene: TRBJ1-1; CDR3nt: TGTGCCAGCCAGTCTTTCATGAACACTGAAGCTTTCTTT; CDR3aa: CASQSFMNTEAFF
abundance: .; v_gene: TRBV28; d_gene: .; j_gene: TRBJ2-3; CDR3nt: TGTGCCAGCAGTTTATGGGCCCTAGGGCGGGACGGGACAGATACGCAGTATTTT; CDR3aa: CASSLWALGRDGTDTQYF
abundance: many; v_gene: TRBV7-9; d_gene: .; j_gene: TRBJ1-4; CDR3nt: TGTGCCAGCAGCTTAGCCGCGGGGGGCTTGAATGAAAAACTGTTTTTT; CDR3aa: CASSLAAGGLNEKLFF
abundance: many; v_gene: TRBV7-8; d_gene: .; j_gene: TRBJ2-3; CDR3nt: TGTGCCAGCAGCTTAGTGGAGTGGGGATTAGGCACAGATACGCAGTATTTT; CDR3aa: CASSLVEWGLGTDTQYF
abundance: .; v_gene: TRBV20-1; d_gene: .; j_gene: TRBJ2-7; CDR3nt: TGCAGTGCTAGAGGGGAGTTGGACGGGGGAGAGCAGTACTTC; CDR3aa: CSARGELDGGEQYF
abundance: .; v_gene: TRBV27; d_gene: TRBD2; j_gene: TRBJ2-5; CDR3nt: TGTGCCAGCAGTTCCCTAGCGGGAGCCTTAGGGACCCAGTACTTC; CDR3aa: CASSSLAGALGTQYF
abundance: many; v_gene: TRBV20-1; d_gene: .; j_gene: TRBJ2-7; CDR3nt: TGCAGTGCTAGAAAGGGAGAGGGGCACGAGCAGTACTTC; CDR3aa: CSARKGEGHEQYF
abundance: many; v_gene: TRBV19; d_gene: TRBD2; j_gene: TRBJ2-3; CDR3nt: TGTGCCAGTAGTAAGGGACTAGCGGGGGGGAAAACAGATACGCAGTATTTT; CDR3aa: CASSKGLAGGKTDTQYF
abundance: few; v_gene: TRBV7-9; d_gene: TRBD1; j_gene: TRBJ2-5; CDR3nt: TGTGCCAGCAGCGGGGGGACAGGGAGGTTCCGGGATACCCAGTACTTC; CDR3aa: CASSGGTGRFRDTQYF
abundance: many; v_gene: TRBV6-2/TRBV6-3; d_gene: .; j_gene: TRBJ1-5; CDR3nt: TGTGCCAGCAGTCCCATCAGAAGGACGGATAGCAATCAGCCCCAGCATTTT; CDR3aa: CASSPIRRTDSNQPQHF
abundance: many; v_gene: TRBV13; d_gene: .; j_gene: TRBJ2-7; CDR3nt: TGTGCCAGCAGCTTAGCCCTCACAACTTCCCCCTATACTCCCGAGCAGTACTTC; CDR3aa: CASSLALTTSPYTPEQYF
abundance: many; v_gene: TRBV14; d_gene: TRBD2; j_gene: TRBJ2-1; CDR3nt: TGTGCCAGCAGCCAAATCAGCGGGAGGAACAATGAGCAGTTCTTC; CDR3aa: CASSQISGRNNEQFF
abundance: many; v_gene: TRBV5-1; d_gene: .; j_gene: TRBJ2-2; CDR3nt: TGCGCCAGCAGCTTGGTTGGGGGCGCGAACACCGGGGAGCTGTTTTTT; CDR3aa: CASSLVGGANTGELFF
abundance: many; v_gene: TRBV14; d_gene: TRBD1; j_gene: TRBJ2-2; CDR3nt: TGTGCCAGCAGCCAAGAACGAGGACAGGGGAAAAATGGCAGCACCGGGGAGCTGTTTTTT; CDR3aa: CASSQERGQGKNGSTGELFF
abundance: many; v_gene: TRBV18; d_gene: TRBD2; j_gene: TRBJ2-7; CDR3nt: TGTGCCAGCTCCCCGCTAGCGGGAGGGGAGACCTACGAGCAGTACTTC; CDR3aa: CASSPLAGGETYEQYF
abundance: many; v_gene: TRBV20-1; d_gene: .; j_gene: TRBJ2-7; CDR3nt: TGCAGTGCTACCCCGGGACTCTCCTACGAGCAGTACTTC; CDR3aa: CSATPGLSYEQYF
abundance: many; v_gene: TRBV9; d_gene: TRBD2; j_gene: TRBJ2-3; CDR3nt: TGTGCCAGCAGCCGTAGCGGGGGGAGCACAGATACGCAGTATTTT; CDR3aa: CASSRSGGSTDTQYF
abundance: .; v_gene: TRBV20-1; d_gene: .; j_gene: TRBJ2-3; CDR3nt: TGCAGTGTAAGTTCATTACTAAACACAGATACGCAGTATTTT; CDR3aa: CSVSSLLNTDTQYF
abundance: many; v_gene: TRBV11-2; d_gene: TRBD2; j_gene: TRBJ2-3; CDR3nt: TGTGCCAGCAGCTTAGCAGCGGGAGGGTTGGATACGCAGTATTTT; CDR3aa: CASSLAAGGLDTQYF
abundance: many; v_gene: TRBV6-2/TRBV6-3; d_gene: .; j_gene: TRBJ1-2; CDR3nt: TGTGCCAGCAGTTATACCCTACAGGGAAACTATGGCTACACCTTC; CDR3aa: CASSYTLQGNYGYTF
abundance: many; v_gene: TRBV5-6; d_gene: .; j_gene: TRBJ2-1; CDR3nt: TGTGCCAGCAGCTTTGCTGACAATGAGCAGTTCTTC; CDR3aa: CASSFADNEQFF
abundance: .; v_gene: TRBV28; d_gene: TRBD1; j_gene: TRBJ1-1; CDR3nt: TGTGCCAGCAGTTATCCGGGACAGATGAACACTGAAGCTTTCTTT; CDR3aa: CASSYPGQMNTEAFF
abundance: many; v_gene: TRBV7-9; d_gene: .; j_gene: TRBJ2-3; CDR3nt: TGTGCCAGCAGCCCACCCTTCGGTACACCGAGCACAGATACGCAGTATTTT; CDR3aa: CASSPPFGTPSTDTQYF
abundance: many; v_gene: TRBV11-2; d_gene: TRBD1; j_gene: TRBJ2-5; CDR3nt: TGTGCCAGCAGCCAACCGACAGGGGAAGAGACCCAGTACTTC; CDR3aa: CASSQPTGEETQYF
abundance: many; v_gene: TRBV19; d_gene: TRBD1; j_gene: TRBJ2-3; CDR3nt: TGTGCCAGTACTCCGGGACAGGGGACAGATACGCAGTATTTT; CDR3aa: CASTPGQGTDTQYF
abundance: many; v_gene: TRBV2; d_gene: TRBD2; j_gene: TRBJ2-3; CDR3nt: TGTGCCAGCGCGAAGCGGGAGGCTTCTAGCACAGATACGCAGTATTTT; CDR3aa: CASAKREASSTDTQYF
abundance: many; v_gene: TRBV19; d_gene: .; j_gene: TRBJ2-1; CDR3nt: TGTGCCAGTAGTATAAATTTCGGCAATGAGCAGTTCTTC; CDR3aa: CASSINFGNEQFF
abundance: many; v_gene: TRBV30; d_gene: .; j_gene: TRBJ2-7; CDR3nt: TGTGCCTGGGACAACAGCGGCACCTACGAGCAGTACTTC; CDR3aa: CAWDNSGTYEQYF
abundance: .; v_gene: TRBV12-3/TRBV12-4; d_gene: .; j_gene: TRBJ2-1; CDR3nt: TGTGCCAGCAATTCAAGCTGTGTCAATGAGCAGTTCTTC; CDR3aa: CASNSSCVNEQFF
abundance: many; v_gene: TRBV24-1; d_gene: .; j_gene: TRBJ2-1; CDR3nt: TGTGCCACCAAGACGGGGGAATACAATGAGCAGTTCTTC; CDR3aa: CATKTGEYNEQFF
abundance: many; v_gene: TRBV5-1; d_gene: TRBD1; j_gene: TRBJ1-5; CDR3nt: TGCGCCAGCAGCCTCGGACAGGGGATTAATAGCAATCAGCCCCAGCATTTT; CDR3aa: CASSLGQGINSNQPQHF
abundance: many; v_gene: TRBV18; d_gene: TRBD1; j_gene: TRBJ1-2; CDR3nt: TGTGCCAGCTCTAAAGCCGGGACAGGGGATGGCTACACCTTC; CDR3aa: CASSKAGTGDGYTF
abundance: many; v_gene: TRBV4-1; d_gene: .; j_gene: TRBJ2-1; CDR3nt: TGCGCCAGCAGCCAAGTTACAGAGACGATTGAAAATGAGCAGTTCTTC; CDR3aa: CASSQVTETIENEQFF
abundance: many; v_gene: TRBV4-1; d_gene: .; j_gene: TRBJ1-3; CDR3nt: TGCGCCAGCAGTCCTAATGAAAACCCTGGAAACACCATATATTTT; CDR3aa: CASSPNENPGNTIYF
abundance: many; v_gene: TRBV6-6; d_gene: .; j_gene: TRBJ2-7; CDR3nt: TGTGCCAGCAGGAGCCACGAGCAGTACTTC; CDR3aa: CASRSHEQYF
abundance: few; v_gene: TRBV7-2; d_gene: .; j_gene: TRBJ2-5; CDR3nt: TGTGCCAGCGGGGGGGGGGCCCAAGAGACCCAGTACTTC; CDR3aa: CASGGGAQETQYF
abundance: many; v_gene: TRBV6-1; d_gene: .; j_gene: TRBJ1-2; CDR3nt: TGTGCCAGCAGTGAAGTGGCCTACACCTTC; CDR3aa: CASSEVAYTF
abundance: many; v_gene: TRBV5-6; d_gene: .; j_gene: TRBJ2-7; CDR3nt: TGTGCCAGCAGCGCGGAGTACGAGCAGTACTTC; CDR3aa: CASSAEYEQYF
abundance: many; v_gene: TRBV11-2; d_gene: .; j_gene: TRBJ2-7; CDR3nt: TGTGCCAGCAGCGGACCGGGAGTAAGTAGAGAGCAGTACTTC; CDR3aa: CASSGPGVSREQYF
abundance: many; v_gene: TRBV28; d_gene: .; j_gene: TRBJ2-3; CDR3nt: TGTGCCAGCAGTGTGACTACGACAGATACGCAGTATTTT; CDR3aa: CASSVTTTDTQYF
abundance: .; v_gene: TRBV5-6; d_gene: .; j_gene: TRBJ1-1; CDR3nt: TGTGCCAGCAGCTCCAAGTCCATGAACACTGAAGCTTTCTTT; CDR3aa: CASSSKSMNTEAFF
abundance: many; v_gene: TRBV2; d_gene: .; j_gene: TRBJ1-4; CDR3nt: TGTGCCAGCAGTGAGAGATCAACTAATGAAAAACTGTTTTTT; CDR3aa: CASSERSTNEKLFF
abundance: many; v_gene: TRBV11-2; d_gene: .; j_gene: TRBJ2-7; CDR3nt: TGTGCCAGCAGCTTAAGCACCGGTGCCTACGAGCAGTACTTC; CDR3aa: CASSLSTGAYEQYF
abundance: many; v_gene: TRBV5-5; d_gene: TRBD2; j_gene: TRBJ2-1; CDR3nt: TGTGCCAGCAGCTTGGCCGTTACTAGCGGCTCACTCAATGAGCAGTTCTTC; CDR3aa: CASSLAVTSGSLNEQFF
abundance: .; v_gene: TRBV3-1; d_gene: .; j_gene: TRBJ2-5; CDR3nt: TGTGCCAGCAGCCAAGTGGCCGGGGTGGGGGGAAGAGAGACCCAGTACTTC; CDR3aa: CASSQVAGVGGRETQYF
abundance: many; v_gene: TRBV20-1; d_gene: TRBD2; j_gene: TRBJ2-7; CDR3nt: TGCAGTGTAGGACTAGCGGGAGTCTACGAGCAGTACTTC; CDR3aa: CSVGLAGVYEQYF
abundance: .; v_gene: TRBV20-1; d_gene: TRBD1; j_gene: TRBJ2-7; CDR3nt: TGCAGTGCTACGGACAGGGGGCGCAGAGAGACTTACGAGCAGTACTTC; CDR3aa: CSATDRGRRETYEQYF
abundance: many; v_gene: TRBV29-1; d_gene: TRBD1; j_gene: TRBJ2-6; CDR3nt: TGCAGCGTTGAAGGCCGCCAGGGGGCCGGCTCTGGGGCCAACGTCCTGACTTTC; CDR3aa: CSVEGRQGAGSGANVLTF
abundance: .; v_gene: TRBV30; d_gene: .; j_gene: TRBJ1-6; CDR3nt: TGTGCCTGGGGTCATATGGGAGGGCTGTGGAATTCACTCCTCCACTTT; CDR3aa: CAWGHMGGLWNSLLHF
abundance: few; v_gene: TRBV27; d_gene: .; j_gene: TRBJ2-5; CDR3nt: TGTGCCAGCAGAGACGACAGGTTGGCCCAGTACTTC; CDR3aa: CASRDDRLAQYF
abundance: many; v_gene: TRBV30; d_gene: TRBD1; j_gene: TRBJ1-5; CDR3nt: TGTGCCTGGAGTGCTCGGACAGGGAGGCAGCCCCAGCATTTT; CDR3aa: CAWSARTGRQPQHF
abundance: many; v_gene: TRBV19; d_gene: .; j_gene: TRBJ2-7; CDR3nt: TGTGCCAGTAGCACAACATATGCCGGCTACGAGCAGTACTTC; CDR3aa: CASSTTYAGYEQYF
abundance: many; v_gene: TRBV5-1; d_gene: .; j_gene: TRBJ2-3; CDR3nt: TGCGCCACCCTCACTGCCTTCACAGATACGCAGTATTTT; CDR3aa: CATLTAFTDTQYF
abundance: .; v_gene: TRBV29-1; d_gene: .; j_gene: TRBJ1-1; CDR3nt: TGCAGCGTCGGGAAGGGGGATGAAGCTTTCTTT; CDR3aa: CSVGKGDEAFF
abundance: many; v_gene: TRBV28; d_gene: TRBD1; j_gene: TRBJ2-7; CDR3nt: TGTGCCAGCAGTTCGCCAGGGGGTCCGCCTCGCGAGCAGTACTTC; CDR3aa: CASSSPGGPPREQYF
abundance: many; v_gene: TRBV5-1; d_gene: .; j_gene: TRBJ2-6; CDR3nt: TGCGCCAGCAGCTTTGAGGACTCTGGGGCCAACGTCCTGACTTTC; CDR3aa: CASSFEDSGANVLTF
abundance: many; v_gene: TRBV5-1; d_gene: .; j_gene: TRBJ1-5; CDR3nt: TGCGCCAGCAGCTTGGGGGGCAGCAATCAGCCCCAGCATTTT; CDR3aa: CASSLGGSNQPQHF